The 10 T cell receptor beta chains in this list originate from one sample, sequenced in a study of shared clonotypes between healthy human individuals (dated by TCRdb to about 2020). The method behind the library was the immunoSEQ multiplex PCR assay. TCRdb took over this immuneACCESS table, retaining in-frame rearrangements with V and J assigned. Such tables are incomplete; in checked studies, under half of the missing clones stem from an unresolved V gene, and the remainder is unexplained. In all, the sample holds more than 2,000,000 clones, and about 92% of those were seen once. More than 0.12% of the sample is held by the ten biggest clonotypes. Input material: naive CD4+ T cells sorted from blood. What this sample's cell subset or site label stands for: CD45RA+ positively selected. The receptors stem from a man aged 18 to 29 in good health.

The rearrangement uses TRBV6-6 and TRBJ1-2; 9 nucleotides agree with TRBD1. From germline, CDR1 is MNHNY and CDR2 SVGAGI (reference sequence). The J segment lost 2 bases and the V segment lost 2 bases, leaving 3 bases of the junction unmatched. This CDR3 is built from 15 residues. The CDR3 DNA follows: TGTGCCAGCAGTTACCCTGGGACAGGGAACTATGGCTACACCTTC. Protein: CASSYPGTGNYGYTF.

V gene TRBV10-3 combines with J gene TRBJ1-3; weak D call: TRBD1 (5 bases). Per the germline V gene, CDR1 is ENHRY and CDR2 is SYGVKD. With 2 bases removed from V and 16 bases from J, the gap between germline ends came to 12 bases. This CDR3 comprises 11 residues. This CDR3 reads CAISEGGLKYF. Here the CDR3 DNA reads TGTGCCATCAGTGAGGGGGGATTGAAGTATTTT.

The rearrangement joins TRBV4-1 to TRBJ2-4; maybe TRBD2 (6 bases). Trimming took off 5 bases at V and 5 bases at J, with 19 bases between the two ends. CDR3 length: 16 residues. Per germline, CDR1 MGHRA and CDR2 YSYEKL. CDR3 protein: CASSIGGTGSENIQYF. For the CDR3, the DNA is TGCGCCAGCAGCATTGGCGGGACGGGGTCCGAAAACATTCAGTACTTC.

The J gene is TRBJ1-2, the V gene TRBV29-1, with D unclear. Trimming stripped 4 bases from V and 8 bases from J, with 11 bases between. Germline V gives CDR1 SQVTM, CDR2 ANQGSEA. The CDR3 has 11 amino acids. The CDR3 bases are TGCAGCGTTGCTCCGCTATTGGGCTACACCTTC. As protein: CSVAPLLGYTF.

The chain couples TRBV6-4 to TRBJ2-3; 7 bases map to TRBD1. Germline V gene sequence: CDR1 MRHNA, CDR2 SNTAGT. This CDR3 is built from 15 residues. V was pared by 5 bases and J by 2 bases, with 7 bases of the junction left unmatched. CDR3 in amino acids: CASSTMGQITDTQYF. The CDR3 nucleotides are TGTGCCAGCAGTACAATGGGACAGATCACAGATACGCAGTATTTT.

This rearrangement joins TRBV5-1 to TRBJ2-4; a weak D match, TRBD1 (6 bases). With 8 bases removed from V and 2 bases from J, the gap between germline ends came to 17 bases. Per the germline V gene, CDR1 is SGHRS and CDR2 is YFSETQ. The CDR3 loop spans 15 amino acids. The chain's CDR3 is CASSMTGASKNIQYF. CDR3 DNA: TGCGCCAGTTCAATGACAGGAGCGTCCAAAAACATTCAGTACTTC.

This clone was found once. This specimen includes other DNA sequences encoding the same CDR3. V and J are TRBV30 and TRBJ2-1, with D unresolved. The V gene's germline CDR1 is GTSNPN and CDR2 SVGIG (reference sequence). The CDR3 has 11 residues. Trimming took off 0 bases at V and 8 bases at J, with 5 bases between the two ends. In DNA form, the CDR3 reads TGTGCCTGGAGTGTTAGGGATGAGCAGTTCTTC. Translation: CAWSVRDEQFF.

The chain has TRBV7-2 and TRBJ2-1; 7 bases match TRBD2. Losses at the gene ends were 1 base for V and 7 bases for J; bases not matched to a gene: 7. Per germline, CDR1 SGHTA and CDR2 FQGNSA. The CDR3 consists of 15 residues. The CDR3 region has the DNA TGTGCCAGCAGCTTAGTACTAGTGGGGGGGAATGAGCAGTTCTTC. The encoded protein is CASSLVLVGGNEQFF.

The V and J genes are TRBV28 and TRBJ2-5; either TRBD1 or TRBD2 may fit D (6 bases each). The germline V gene encodes CDR1 MDHEN and CDR2 SYDVKM. The CDR3 has 15 residues. V lost 6 bases and J 1 base, leaving 15 bases between the germline ends. In nucleotides, the CDR3 is TGTGCCAGCAGCCTCGGGGGCCGCGGCCAAGAGACCCAGTACTTC. This translates into CASSLGGRGQETQYF.

To note about this clone: The same CDR3 is also encoded by other DNA sequences in this sample. This sequence joins TRBV18 and TRBJ1-4; D is ambiguous. The CDR3 sequence is 14 residues long. V gave up 6 bases and J gave up 0 bases, with 8 bases separating them. Germline V lookup: CDR1 KGHSH, CDR2 LQKENI. The CDR3 here is CASSPGATNEKLFF. DNA for the CDR3: TGTGCCAGCTCGCCAGGAGCAACTAATGAAAAACTGTTTTTT. Supplemented by reference TRBV18 and TRBJ1-4, the full variable domain reads NAGVMQNPRHLVRRRGQEARLRCSPMKGHSHVYWYRQLPEEGLKFMVYLQKENIIDESGMPKERFSAEFPKEGPSILRIQQVVRGDSAAYFCASSPGATNEKLFFGSGTQLSVL.